The 7 T cell receptor beta chains listed next were all sequenced from one sample in a study of PD-L1 blockade in urothelial cancer. Clones were read by immunoSEQ multiplex PCR, and TCRdb kept only the in-frame ones, dropping some. The sample records 75,000 to 95,000 clones, 90% being singletons. Source: PBMCs, taken around atezolizumab (anti-PD-L1) treatment. These receptor sequences come from a man between 60 and 70 years old with urothelial cancer.

The genes are TRBV2 and TRBJ2-1, with 7 bases that match TRBD2. Germline CDR1 is SNHLY and CDR2 is FYNNEI. This CDR3 comprises 16 residues. V gave up 3 bases and J gave up 7 bases; unmatched junction bases: 12. This CDR3 is CASSDVRDYVKNEQFF. CDR3 sequence (DNA): TGTGCCAGCAGTGACGTTCGGGACTACGTGAAGAATGAGCAGTTCTTC.

V usage is TRBV5-6 and J usage is TRBJ2-7; TRBD1 is a possible D gene (6 bases). CDR3 length equals 13 residues. With 0 bases removed from V and 4 bases from J, the gap between germline ends came to 8 bases. Germline V gene data show CDR1 as SGHDT and CDR2 as YYEEEE. The CDR3 loop reads CASSLDRAYEQYF. The CDR3, as DNA: TGTGCCAGCAGCTTGGACAGGGCGTACGAGCAGTACTTC.

The V call is TRBV10-3, the J call TRBJ2-2, with TRBD2 matching 10 bases. The CDR3 loop spans 17 amino acids. The junction had 5 bases not matched to a gene; V was cut back by 0 bases and J by 4 bases. The germline V gene has CDR1 ENHRY and CDR2 SYGVKD. The CDR3 loop reads CAISESGLADLTGELFF. The CDR3 DNA is TGTGCCATCAGTGAGTCTGGACTAGCGGATCTCACCGGGGAGCTGTTTTTT.

J is TRBJ2-7 and V is TRBV7-2; no clear D. V was pared by 5 bases and J by 3 bases, with 14 bases between. The germline V gene has CDR1 SGHTA and CDR2 FQGNSA. This CDR3 comprises 14 residues. CDR3 region: CASSLQALNYEQYF. CDR3 nucleotides: TGTGCCAGCAGCCTTCAGGCCCTGAACTACGAGCAGTACTTC. Variable domain in full (rest from reference TRBV7-2 and TRBJ2-7): GAGVSQSPSNKVTEKGKDVELRCDPISGHTALYWYRQSLGQGLEFLIYFQGNSAPDKSGLPSDRFSAERTGGSVSTLTIQRTQQEDSAVYLCASSLQALNYEQYFGPGTRLTVT.

The J gene is TRBJ2-4, the V gene TRBV7-9; 12 bases are shared with TRBD2. The CDR3 contains 14 residues. Germline trimming cut 5 bases from V and 9 bases from J; bases unmatched to any gene: 5. Germline CDR1 SEHNR, CDR2 FQNEAQ (reference sequence). CDR3 protein: CASSRLAGEIIQYF. The CDR3 DNA is TGTGCCAGCAGCCGACTAGCGGGAGAAATCATTCAGTACTTC.

The chain employs TRBV23-1 and TRBJ2-7; the D gene is possibly TRBD2 (6 bases). TRBV23-1 is sorted into the ORF group, with uncertain function. The CDR3 has 18 residues. V was shortened by 3 bases and J by 0 bases, with 21 bases between the two germline ends. The CDR3 protein is CASSHPPRGSGGSYEQYF. The CDR3 DNA is TGCGCCAGCAGTCACCCGCCCCGGGGGTCAGGCGGCTCCTACGAGCAGTACTTC.

The J gene is TRBJ2-3, the V gene TRBV14, with a weak D call TRBD1 (6 bases). Germline assignment: CDR1 SGHDN and CDR2 FVKESK. Trimming took 5 bases from V and 2 from J, leaving 17 bases between them. CDR3 length: 16 amino acids. The CDR3 reads CASSTTGYRHTDTQYF. Written as DNA, the CDR3 is TGTGCCAGCAGCACCACAGGGTATCGGCACACAGATACGCAGTATTTT. The entire variable domain, with the rest obtained from reference TRBV14 and TRBJ2-3, is as follows: EAGVTQFPSHSVIEKGQTVTLRCDPISGHDNLYWYRRVMGKEIKFLLHFVKESKQDESGMPNNRFLAERTGGTYSTLKVQPAELEDSGVYFCASSTTGYRHTDTQYFGPGTRLTVL.